The following is a T cell receptor (beta chain) sequence with its context. Its antigen is unknown. No per-base quality is available; no much larger clone lies one base away. TCRbeta CDR3 regions were sequenced with the immunoSEQ Assay. After extraction, genomic DNA underwent amplification by bias-controlled multiplex PCR, followed by high-throughput sequencing. On the study's bioinformatics: To quantify the absolute abundance of every unique TCRbeta CDR3 region, sequences were collapsed and filtered. T cell fraction was estimated by normalizing TCRbeta template counts to usable DNA, which was measured by amplifying reference genes present in all nucleated cells. Repertoire TCRs were annotated as SARS-CoV-2-specific by exact matching of V gene, CDR3 amino acid sequence and J gene to a known reactive TCR set. MIRA supplied the reference SARS-CoV-2 TCR set, which was filtered for enrichment in COVID-19-positive ImmuneCODE repertoires so that public or cross-reactive TCRs were removed. Drawing on the MIRA antigens, annotated TCRs were analysed further at the level of specific ORF or position within ORF. Depth was the summed frequency of annotated unique rearrangements, while breadth was defined as annotated unique rearrangements over total unique productive rearrangements. TCR breadth was compared between groups using two-sided Wilcoxon rank-sum tests. Drawn from immuneACCESS, this table holds only the in-frame rearrangements with V and J called that TCRdb kept. Clones are partly lost; checked studies trace under half to an unresolved V gene and leave the rest unexplained. V and J calls and clone size are as listed in that table; D and trimming were resolved from the DNA. In all, the sample holds under 600,000 clones, and nearly 90% of those were seen once. Clones ranked in the top ten supply 1.7% of the sample.

This specimen's treatment or condition label, per the study, means: around 19 received Ad26.COV2.S at low or high dose, single or two shots; several received placebo; per-sample allocation not given. For vaccine and placebo recipients, repertoires were sequenced using samples collected on day 63 after the first injection. Between 29 July and 7 August 2020, Cohort 1b enrolled 20 to 30 adults aged 18-55 years at one site in Boston, USA. As a vaccine, Ad26.COV2.S was a replication-incompetent adenovirus type 26 vector that expressed a prefusion-stabilized SARS-CoV-2 spike protein derived from the original Wuhan strain. The data stem from a study of Ad26.COV2.S vaccination and SARS-CoV-2 variants (dated by TCRdb to the early 2020s). With respect to the entire study: Vaccine-arm donors were drawn from COV1001, a multicentre, randomized, double-blind, placebo-controlled phase I-IIa trial of Ad26.COV2.S in healthy adults. Ad26.COV2.S was administered intramuscularly at 5 x 10^10 or 1 x 10^11 viral particles, either as a single shot or as two shots given 56 days apart. TCRbeta repertoire sequencing was used to assess the specificity and breadth of SARS-CoV-2-reactive T cell receptors after Ad26.COV2.S vaccination. The TCR-sequenced set comprised approximately 32 samples: some 20 Ad26.COV2.S vaccine recipients, 5 placebo recipients and 8 SARS-CoV-2 convalescent individuals. Trial participants were randomized into five groups of five, in which low-dose or high-dose Ad26.COV2.S was given once or twice, or placebo was given on both occasions. Investigators remained blinded to trial group allocation during experiments and outcome assessment. General study outcomes and caveats: Higher spike-specific TCR breadth was observed in Ad26.COV2.S recipients than in placebo recipients (P = 0.0014). It was noted by the authors that total T cell responses may have been underestimated by the TCR breadth and depth analyses. Substantial breadth of spike-specific CD8+ and CD4+ T cell responses was reported after vaccination. Comparing responses between vaccine doses or regimens was not something the study was powered to do. Non-spike TCR breadth was comparable between vaccine and placebo recipients, consistent with the vaccine containing only spike.

From V the trimming removes 3 bases and from J it removes 5 bases, while the gene matches leave 7 bases of the junction unaccounted for. The CDR3, cysteine through phenylalanine, is 15 amino acids long. The sequence is cut down to CDR3 DNA, 45 bases in frame from base 1. From the germline V gene (reference sequence), CDR1 is MNHEY and CDR2 is SMNVEV. The sample consisted of peripheral blood, taken in a trial of Ad26.COV2.S vaccine versus placebo. Rearrangement joined TRBV27 to TRBJ2-1; 7 central bases correspond to TRBD2. The origin of this receptor is a person aged 18-65 years who received the Ad26.COV2.S COVID-19 vaccine or a placebo. CDR3 sequence: CASSFLTSQNNEQFF. The DNA reads as follows: TGTGCCAGCAGTTTTTTGACTAGCCAAAACAATGAGCAGTTCTTC.